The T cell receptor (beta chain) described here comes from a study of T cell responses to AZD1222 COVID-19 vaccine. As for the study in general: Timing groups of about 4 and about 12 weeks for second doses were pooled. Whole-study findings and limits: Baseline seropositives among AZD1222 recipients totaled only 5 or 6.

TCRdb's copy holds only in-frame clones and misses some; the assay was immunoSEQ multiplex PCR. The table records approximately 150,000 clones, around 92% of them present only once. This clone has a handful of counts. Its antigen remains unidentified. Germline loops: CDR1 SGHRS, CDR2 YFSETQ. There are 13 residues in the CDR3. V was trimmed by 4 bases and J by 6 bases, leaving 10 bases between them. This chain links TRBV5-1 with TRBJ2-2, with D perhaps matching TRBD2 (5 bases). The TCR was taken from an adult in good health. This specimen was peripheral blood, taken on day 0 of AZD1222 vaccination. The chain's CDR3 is CASSGREAGELFF. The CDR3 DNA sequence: TGCGCCAGCAGCGGTCGGGAAGCCGGGGAGCTGTTTTTT. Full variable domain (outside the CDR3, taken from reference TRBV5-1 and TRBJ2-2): KAGVTQTPRYLIKTRGQQVTLSCSPISGHRSVSWYQQTPGQGLQFLFEYFSETQRNKGNFPGRFSGRQFSNSRSEMNVSTLELGDSALYLCASSGREAGELFFGEGSRLTVL.